The 22 T cell receptor beta chains below come from one sample, sequenced in a study of control samples from healthy donors and cancer patients. This table comes from immunoSEQ multiplex PCR, and its TCRdb copy is limited to in-frame clones, with some not included. This sample has 90,000 to 120,000 clones, with approximately 80% found just once. Source material: blood. These receptors were obtained from a man between 18 and 35 years old in good health.

This chain uses TRBV27 with TRBJ1-1, with D maybe TRBD1 (5 bases). Per germline, CDR1 MNHEY and CDR2 SMNVEV (reference sequence). V was cut by 1 base and J by 0 bases, with 9 bases left in between. This CDR3 comprises 15 residues. CDR3 sequence reads: CASSLFGTLNTEAFF. DNA for the CDR3: TGTGCCAGCAGTTTATTTGGGACTTTGAACACTGAAGCTTTCTTT.

V is TRBV3-1 (or the pseudogene TRBV3-2) and J is TRBJ2-5, with TRBD2 identical over 11 bases. Per germline, CDR1 LGHDT and CDR2 YNNKEL (reference sequence). V was pared by 4 bases and J by 5 bases, with 0 bases of the junction left unmatched. The CDR3 length is 13 residues. Written as DNA, the CDR3 is TGTGCCAGCAGCCGACTAGCGGGGGAGACCCAGTACTTC. Its translation: CASSRLAGETQYF.

The chain couples TRBV7-9 to TRBJ2-5; D possibly uses TRBD1 or TRBD2 (5 bases each). V was clipped by 5 bases and J by 0 bases, with 13 bases between them. The CDR3 has 15 residues. Germline-derived CDR1 and CDR2 are SEHNR and FQNEAQ (reference sequence). The DNA of the CDR3 is TGTGCCAGCAGCGCCAGGGACGGGAACCAAGAGACCCAGTACTTC. Translating gives CASSARDGNQETQYF.

V is TRBV5-5 and J is TRBJ2-5; 11 nucleotides agree with TRBD2. V shed 0 bases, J shed 4 bases, and the junction held 5 bases outside the gene matches. The germline V gene has CDR1 SGHKS and CDR2 YYEKEE (reference sequence). This CDR3 comprises 16 residues. The CDR3 DNA follows: TGTGCCAGCAGCTTGGTGCCTAGCGGGGGGTCAGAGACCCAGTACTTC. It encodes CASSLVPSGGSETQYF.

The chain combines TRBV19 with TRBJ1-5, with D hard to call. The germline V and J ends were trimmed by 8 bases and 4 bases, with 12 bases remaining between them. CDR1 LNHDA and CDR2 SQIVND come from the germline V gene (reference sequence). This CDR3 contains 13 residues. CDR3 in amino acids: CASAGQRNQPQHF. The CDR3 DNA is TGTGCCAGTGCCGGGCAAAGGAATCAGCCCCAGCATTTT.

The V gene is TRBV7-9, the J gene TRBJ2-4, with D tentatively TRBD1 (6 bases). Germline V lookup: CDR1 SEHNR, CDR2 FQNEAQ (reference sequence). V gave up 0 bases and J gave up 3 bases, with 18 bases separating them. The CDR3 sequence is 18 residues long. The CDR3 sequence is CASSLALGSGADKNIQYF. The CDR3 bases are TGTGCCAGCAGCTTAGCGCTTGGTTCAGGGGCGGACAAAAACATTCAGTACTTC.

This clone has ten or more counts. V usage is TRBV11-1 and J usage is TRBJ1-1; no clear D gene. Germline V gene sequence: CDR1 SGHAT, CDR2 FQDESV (reference sequence). V gave up 7 bases and J gave up 5 bases, with 11 bases separating them. This CDR3 comprises 12 residues. The CDR3 region has the DNA TGTGCCAGCAACGCAGGCTTTACTGAAGCTTTCTTT. It specifies CASNAGFTEAFF.

This chain uses TRBV2 with TRBJ2-5; D possibly matches TRBD1 or TRBD2 (6 bases each). CDR1 and CDR2 (germline): SNHLY, FYNNEI. This CDR3 spans 14 amino acids. Trimming took off 1 base at V and 5 bases at J, with 11 bases between the two ends. Here the CDR3 reads CASSEGGAGETQYF. CDR3 nucleotides: TGTGCCAGCAGTGAAGGGGGGGCTGGGGAGACCCAGTACTTC.

The chain recombines TRBV4-3 with TRBJ2-3; 7 nucleotides line up with TRBD1. The length of the CDR3 is 14 residues. V lost 5 bases and J lost 2; bases outside the gene matches: 4. Germline CDR1 LGHNA, CDR2 YSLEER. Written as DNA, the CDR3 is TGCGCCAGCAGCACTGACAGGGCCACAGATACGCAGTATTTT. This translates into CASSTDRATDTQYF.

The chain carries TRBV5-6 and TRBJ1-3; D is uncertain. The CDR3 contains 16 residues. With 1 base removed from V and 4 bases from J, the gap between germline ends came to 15 bases. Germline V lookup: CDR1 SGHDT, CDR2 YYEEEE. DNA of the CDR3: TGTGCCAGCAGCTTGTATAGCCTCCCTAAGGGAAACACCATATATTTT. Encoded protein: CASSLYSLPKGNTIYF.

The rearrangement uses TRBV24-1 and TRBJ1-4, with a weak D call TRBD1 (5 bases). V lost 4 bases to trimming and J lost 7 bases, with 21 bases between them. CDR1 is KGHDR and CDR2 is SFDVKD in the germline V gene. The CDR3 loop spans 17 amino acids. CDR3 protein: CATSDHPGARGSEKLFF. CDR3 bases: TGTGCCACCAGTGACCACCCCGGGGCTCGGGGTAGTGAAAAACTGTTTTTT.

The chain recombines TRBV4-3 with TRBJ1-2, with D maybe TRBD1 (5 bases). V shed 0 bases and J shed 4 bases, with 9 bases lying between them. This CDR3 contains 14 residues. The germline V gene has CDR1 LGHNA and CDR2 YSLEER. DNA for the CDR3: TGCGCCAGCAGCCAAGATCGAGGGACCTATGGCTACACCTTC. It codes for CASSQDRGTYGYTF.

The V and J genes are TRBV7-2 and TRBJ2-7; D possibly uses TRBD1 or TRBD2 (5 bases each). V shed 5 bases and J shed 3 bases, with 14 bases lying between them. In germline, CDR1 is SGHTA, CDR2 FQGNSA. The CDR3 is made up of 14 amino acids. The CDR3 DNA reads TGTGCCAGCAGCGTCGGGTGGGGGAACTACGAGCAGTACTTC. This encodes CASSVGWGNYEQYF. The whole variable domain, filled in from reference TRBV7-2 and TRBJ2-7, reads GAGVSQSPSNKVTEKGKDVELRCDPISGHTALYWYRQSLGQGLEFLIYFQGNSAPDKSGLPSDRFSAERTGGSVSTLTIQRTQQEDSAVYLCASSVGWGNYEQYFGPGTRLTVT.

This clone was picked up one time. The V and J genes are TRBV5-1 and TRBJ1-1; possible D gene TRBD1, 5 bases. The V gene's germline CDR1 is SGHRS and CDR2 YFSETQ. This CDR3 region has 14 residues. V lost 0 bases and J 4 bases, leaving 10 bases between the germline ends. For the CDR3, the DNA is TGCGCCAGCAGCTTGGGACAGATTGCCACTGAAGCTTTCTTT. This sequence encodes CASSLGQIATEAFF.

Regarding this clone: Germline is not matched at one junction end, which may reflect a read error. The chain employs TRBV5-1 and TRBJ1-2; TRBD1 might be the D (5 bases). CDR3 length: 13 residues. The germline CDR1 and CDR2 sequences are SGHRS and YFSETQ. DNA for the CDR3: TGCGCCAGCAGCTTTTCGCGAGACAGCCCTCTCGCCTTC. Protein: CASSFSRDSPLAF.

The chain uses TRBV9 and TRBJ2-5, with 11 bases fitting TRBD2. CDR1 is SGDLS and CDR2 is YYNGEE in the germline V gene. V lost 3 bases to trimming and J lost 0 bases; unmatched junction nucleotides: 4. The CDR3 sequence is 16 residues long. As DNA, the CDR3 is TGTGCCAGCAGCGAAACTAGCGGGGGCAACCAAGAGACCCAGTACTTC. Encoded protein: CASSETSGGNQETQYF.

The J gene is TRBJ1-1, the V gene TRBV19; D ambiguous. The V end was cut by 3 bases, the J end by 2 bases, with 10 bases between. The CDR3 spans 14 residues. Germline V gene lookup returns CDR1 LNHDA and CDR2 SQIVND (reference sequence). The CDR3 nucleotides read TGTGCCAGTAGTATCAGGCCCTCCAACACTGAAGCTTTCTTT. Protein product: CASSIRPSNTEAFF.

CDR3 loop: CASSQGTRLHRGQETQYF. DNA for the CDR3: TGTGCCAGCAGCCAAGGTACGAGACTACATAGGGGGCAAGAGACCCAGTACTTC. The V call is TRBV14, the J call TRBJ2-5; tentatively, D is TRBD1 (6 bases). The CDR3 is made up of 18 amino acids. CDR1 and CDR2 (germline): SGHDN, FVKESK. V gave up 1 base and J gave up 2 bases, with 20 bases separating them. Complete variable domain (other parts from reference TRBV14 and TRBJ2-5): EAGVTQFPSHSVIEKGQTVTLRCDPISGHDNLYWYRRVMGKEIKFLLHFVKESKQDESGMPNNRFLAERTGGTYSTLKVQPAELEDSGVYFCASSQGTRLHRGQETQYFGPGTRLLVL.

This clone came up many times. V and J are TRBV21-1 and TRBJ1-6. TRBV21-1 is termed a pseudogene. CDR3 length: 17 amino acids. For the CDR3, the DNA is TGTGCCAGCAGCAAAAAGGCGGGCTTCCCCTATAATTCACCCCTCCACTTT. Protein: CASSKKAGFPYNSPLHF.

The chain employs TRBV10-3 and TRBJ2-2, with 11 bases identical to TRBD1. J was trimmed by 6 bases and V by 6 bases; bases with no gene match: 6. This CDR3 has 15 residues. Germline V CDR1 and CDR2: ENHRY, SYGVKD. CDR3 in DNA: TGTGCCATCAGGGGGGACAGGGGGATCCCCGGGGAGCTGTTTTTT. This sequence encodes CAIRGDRGIPGELFF.

V is TRBV7-6 and J is TRBJ2-1; 10 bases fit TRBD2. Unmatched junction bases numbered 6, after V lost 1 base and J lost 15 bases. The CDR3 is made up of 13 amino acids. CDR1 and CDR2 from the germline V gene are SGHVS and FNYEAQ. The CDR3 DNA reads as TGTGCCAGCAGCTTAGTTACTAGCGGGGACTCGTTCTTC. Translating it yields CASSLVTSGDSFF.

CDR3 residues: CASRPGPATNEKLFF. CDR3 in DNA: TGCGCCAGCAGACCTGGTCCCGCCACTAATGAAAAACTGTTTTTT. The J gene is TRBJ1-4, the V gene TRBV4-1; no reliable D call. Germline loops: CDR1 MGHRA, CDR2 YSYEKL. V gave up 6 bases and J gave up 2 bases, with 13 bases separating them. The CDR3 runs to 15 residues.